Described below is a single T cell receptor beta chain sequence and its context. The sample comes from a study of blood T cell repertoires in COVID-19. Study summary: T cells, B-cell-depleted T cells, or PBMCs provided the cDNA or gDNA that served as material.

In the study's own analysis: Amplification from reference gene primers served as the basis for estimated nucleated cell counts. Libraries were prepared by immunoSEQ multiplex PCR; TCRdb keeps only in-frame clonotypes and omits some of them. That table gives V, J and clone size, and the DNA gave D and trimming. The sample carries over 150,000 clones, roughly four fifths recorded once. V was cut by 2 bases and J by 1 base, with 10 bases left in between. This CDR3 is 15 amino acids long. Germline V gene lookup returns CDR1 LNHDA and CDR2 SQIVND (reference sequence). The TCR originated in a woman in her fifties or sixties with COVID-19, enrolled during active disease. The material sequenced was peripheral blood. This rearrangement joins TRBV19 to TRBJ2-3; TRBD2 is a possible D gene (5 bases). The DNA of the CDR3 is TGTGCCAGTAGTATATCAGCGGTAGGCACAGATACGCAGTATTTT. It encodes CASSISAVGTDTQYF. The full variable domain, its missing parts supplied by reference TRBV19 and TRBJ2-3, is DGGITQSPKYLFRKEGQNVTLSCEQNLNHDAMYWYRQDPGQGLRLIYYSQIVNDFQKGDIAEGYSVSREKKESFPLTVTSAQKNPTAFYLCASSISAVGTDTQYFGPGTRLTVL.